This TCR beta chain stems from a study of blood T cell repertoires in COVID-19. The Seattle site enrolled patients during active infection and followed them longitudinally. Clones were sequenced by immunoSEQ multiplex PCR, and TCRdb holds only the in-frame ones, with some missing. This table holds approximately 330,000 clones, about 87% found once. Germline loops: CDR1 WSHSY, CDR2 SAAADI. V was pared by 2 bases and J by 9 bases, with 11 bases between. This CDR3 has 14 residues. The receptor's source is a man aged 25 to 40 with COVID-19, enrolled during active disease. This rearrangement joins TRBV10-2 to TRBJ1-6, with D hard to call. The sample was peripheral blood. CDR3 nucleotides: TGCGCCAGCAGTGAGAAGGTTTGGAGTTCACCCCTCCACTTT. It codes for CASSEKVWSSPLHF.